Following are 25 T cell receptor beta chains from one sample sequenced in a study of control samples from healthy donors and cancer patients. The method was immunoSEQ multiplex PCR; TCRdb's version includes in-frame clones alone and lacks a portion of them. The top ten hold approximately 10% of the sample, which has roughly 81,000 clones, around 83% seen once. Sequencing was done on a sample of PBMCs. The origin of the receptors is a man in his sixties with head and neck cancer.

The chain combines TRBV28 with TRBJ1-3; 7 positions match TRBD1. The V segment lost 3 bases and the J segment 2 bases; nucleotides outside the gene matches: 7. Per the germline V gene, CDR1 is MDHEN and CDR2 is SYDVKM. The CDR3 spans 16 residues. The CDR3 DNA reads TGTGCCAGCAGTTTGGAGGGGGCCCGAGCTGGAAACACCATATATTTT. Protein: CASSLEGARAGNTIYF.

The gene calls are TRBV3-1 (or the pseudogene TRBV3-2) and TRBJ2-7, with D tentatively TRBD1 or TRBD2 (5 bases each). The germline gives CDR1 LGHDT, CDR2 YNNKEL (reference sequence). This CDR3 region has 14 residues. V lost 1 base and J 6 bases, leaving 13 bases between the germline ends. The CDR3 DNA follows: TGTGCCAGCAGCCAAGGGTGGGGGAGTGGCGAGCAGTACTTC. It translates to CASSQGWGSGEQYF.

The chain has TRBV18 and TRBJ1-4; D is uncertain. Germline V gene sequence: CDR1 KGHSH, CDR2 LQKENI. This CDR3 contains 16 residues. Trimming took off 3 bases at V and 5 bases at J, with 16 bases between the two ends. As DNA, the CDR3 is TGTGCCAGCTCACCTAGTTTGACCCAGAAGAATGAAAAACTGTTTTTT. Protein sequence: CASSPSLTQKNEKLFF.

The chain's CDR3 is CASSHLRGGRNEKLFF. The CDR3, as DNA: TGCGCCAGCAGCCACCTCAGGGGAGGTAGAAATGAAAAACTGTTTTTT. V gene TRBV4-1 combines with J gene TRBJ1-4; maybe TRBD1 (6 bases). The germline V and J ends were trimmed by 3 bases and 5 bases, with 16 bases remaining between them. Germline V gives CDR1 MGHRA, CDR2 YSYEKL. The CDR3 contains 16 residues.

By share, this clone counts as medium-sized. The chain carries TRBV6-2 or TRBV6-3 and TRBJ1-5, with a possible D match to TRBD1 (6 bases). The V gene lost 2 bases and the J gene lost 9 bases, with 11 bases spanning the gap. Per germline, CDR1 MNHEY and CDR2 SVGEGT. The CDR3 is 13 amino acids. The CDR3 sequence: CASSYQGPAPQHF. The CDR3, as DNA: TGTGCCAGCAGTTACCAGGGGCCGGCGCCCCAGCATTTT.

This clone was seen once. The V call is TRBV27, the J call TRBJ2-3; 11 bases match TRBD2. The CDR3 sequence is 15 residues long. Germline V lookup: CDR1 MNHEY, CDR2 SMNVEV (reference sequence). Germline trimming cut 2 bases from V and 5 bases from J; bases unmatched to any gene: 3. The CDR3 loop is CASSLLLAGVDTQYF. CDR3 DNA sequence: TGTGCCAGCAGTTTACTACTAGCGGGAGTAGATACGCAGTATTTT.

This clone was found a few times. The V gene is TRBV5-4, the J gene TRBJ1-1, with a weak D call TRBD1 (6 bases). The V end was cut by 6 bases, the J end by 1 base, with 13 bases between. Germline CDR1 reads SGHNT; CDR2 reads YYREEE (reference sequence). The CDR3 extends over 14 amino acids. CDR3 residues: CASKGGGRNTEAFF. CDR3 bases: TGTGCCAGCAAGGGGGGAGGAAGGAACACTGAAGCTTTCTTT.

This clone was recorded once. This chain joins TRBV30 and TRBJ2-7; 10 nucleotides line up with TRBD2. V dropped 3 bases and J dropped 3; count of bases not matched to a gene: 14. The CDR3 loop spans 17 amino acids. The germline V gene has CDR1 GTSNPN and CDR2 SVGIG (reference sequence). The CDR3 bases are TGTGCCTGGAGAGCAGGGTACCCGGGACTAGCGAACTACGAGCAGTACTTC. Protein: CAWRAGYPGLANYEQYF.

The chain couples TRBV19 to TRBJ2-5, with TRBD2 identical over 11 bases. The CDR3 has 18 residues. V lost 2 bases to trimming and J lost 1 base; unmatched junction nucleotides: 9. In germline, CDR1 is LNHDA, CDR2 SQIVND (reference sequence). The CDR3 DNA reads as TGTGCCAGTAGTATAAGTCTAGCGGGAGGTAGGACCCAAGAGACCCAGTACTTC. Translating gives CASSISLAGGRTQETQYF.

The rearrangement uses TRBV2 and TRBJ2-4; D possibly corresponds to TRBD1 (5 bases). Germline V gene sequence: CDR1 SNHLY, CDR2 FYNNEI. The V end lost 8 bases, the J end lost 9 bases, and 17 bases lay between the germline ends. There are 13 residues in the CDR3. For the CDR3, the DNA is TGTGCCAGCGGGGCCAAACCGGTTGGCATTCAGTACTTC. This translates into CASGAKPVGIQYF.

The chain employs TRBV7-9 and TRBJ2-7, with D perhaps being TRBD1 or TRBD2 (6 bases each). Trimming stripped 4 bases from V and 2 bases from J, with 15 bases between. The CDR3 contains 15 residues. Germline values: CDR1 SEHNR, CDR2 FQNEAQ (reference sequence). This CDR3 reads CASSSKGDLPYEQYF. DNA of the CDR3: TGTGCCAGCAGCTCGAAGGGGGACTTACCCTACGAGCAGTACTTC.

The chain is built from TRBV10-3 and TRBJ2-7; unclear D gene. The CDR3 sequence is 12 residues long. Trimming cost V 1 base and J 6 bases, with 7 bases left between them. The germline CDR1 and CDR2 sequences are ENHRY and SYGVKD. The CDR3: CAISEFGSEQYF. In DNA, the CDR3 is TGTGCCATCAGTGAGTTCGGAAGCGAGCAGTACTTC.

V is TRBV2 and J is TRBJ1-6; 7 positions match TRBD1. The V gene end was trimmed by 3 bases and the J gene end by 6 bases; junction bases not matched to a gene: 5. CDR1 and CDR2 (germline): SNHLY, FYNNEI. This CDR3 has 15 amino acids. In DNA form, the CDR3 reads TGTGCCAGCAGTGACGTTGACAGGGTTAATTCACCCCTCCACTTT. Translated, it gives CASSDVDRVNSPLHF.

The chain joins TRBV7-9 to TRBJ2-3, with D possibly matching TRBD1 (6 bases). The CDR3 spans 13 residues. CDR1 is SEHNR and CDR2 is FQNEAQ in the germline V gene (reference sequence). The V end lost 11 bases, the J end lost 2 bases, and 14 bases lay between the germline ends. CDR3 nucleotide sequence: TGTGCCGGAAACAGGGTTGCCACAGATACGCAGTATTTT. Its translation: CAGNRVATDTQYF.

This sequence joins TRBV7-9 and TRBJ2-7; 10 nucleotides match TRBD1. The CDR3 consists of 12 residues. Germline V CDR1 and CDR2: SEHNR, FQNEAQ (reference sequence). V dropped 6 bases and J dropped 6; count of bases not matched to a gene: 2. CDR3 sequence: CASSRTGGEQYF. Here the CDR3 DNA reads TGTGCCAGCAGTCGGACAGGGGGCGAGCAGTACTTC.

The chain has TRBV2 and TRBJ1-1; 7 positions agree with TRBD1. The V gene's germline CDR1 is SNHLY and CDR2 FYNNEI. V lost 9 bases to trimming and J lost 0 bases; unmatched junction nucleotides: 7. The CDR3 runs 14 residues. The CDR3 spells CARSTGEMNTEAFF. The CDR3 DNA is TGTGCCAGAAGCACAGGGGAAATGAACACTGAAGCTTTCTTT.

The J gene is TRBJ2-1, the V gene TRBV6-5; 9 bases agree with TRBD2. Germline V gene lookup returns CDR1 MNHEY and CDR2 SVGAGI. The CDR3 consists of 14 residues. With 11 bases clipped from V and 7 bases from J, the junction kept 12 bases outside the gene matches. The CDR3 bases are TGTGCCGGGTCTCTAGCGGGAAAGTTGAATGAGCAGTTCTTC. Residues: CAGSLAGKLNEQFF.

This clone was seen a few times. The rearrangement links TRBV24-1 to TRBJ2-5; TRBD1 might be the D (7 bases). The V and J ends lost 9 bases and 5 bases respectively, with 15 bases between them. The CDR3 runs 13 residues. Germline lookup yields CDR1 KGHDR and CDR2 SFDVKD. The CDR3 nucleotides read TGTGCCACCGCGGAAGCAGGGGGGGAGACCCAGTACTTC. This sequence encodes CATAEAGGETQYF.

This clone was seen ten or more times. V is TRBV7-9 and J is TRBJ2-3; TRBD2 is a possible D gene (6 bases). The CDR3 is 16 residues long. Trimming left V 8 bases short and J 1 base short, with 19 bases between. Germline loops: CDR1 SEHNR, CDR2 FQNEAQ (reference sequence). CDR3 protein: CASAKIGGAGTDTQYF. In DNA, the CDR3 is TGTGCCAGCGCCAAAATCGGGGGAGCTGGCACAGATACGCAGTATTTT.

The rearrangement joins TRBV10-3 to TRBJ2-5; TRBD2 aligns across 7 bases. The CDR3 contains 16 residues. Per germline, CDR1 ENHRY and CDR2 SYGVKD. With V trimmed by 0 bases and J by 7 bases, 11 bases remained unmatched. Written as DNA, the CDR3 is TGTGCCATCAGTGAGTCGATCAGCGGGACGGAAGGGACCCAGTACTTC. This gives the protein CAISESISGTEGTQYF.

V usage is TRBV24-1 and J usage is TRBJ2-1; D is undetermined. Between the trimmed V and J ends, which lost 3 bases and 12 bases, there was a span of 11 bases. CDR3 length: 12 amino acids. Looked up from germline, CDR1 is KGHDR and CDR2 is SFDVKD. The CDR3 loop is CATSDPLMGQFF. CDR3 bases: TGTGCCACCAGTGATCCCCTTATGGGGCAGTTCTTC.

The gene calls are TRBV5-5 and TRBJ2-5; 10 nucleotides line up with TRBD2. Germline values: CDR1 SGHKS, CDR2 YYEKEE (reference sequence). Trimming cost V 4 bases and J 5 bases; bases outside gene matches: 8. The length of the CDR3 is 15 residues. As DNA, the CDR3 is TGTGCCAGCAGCCGGCTACAGGGACTAGCGGAGACCCAGTACTTC. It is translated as CASSRLQGLAETQYF. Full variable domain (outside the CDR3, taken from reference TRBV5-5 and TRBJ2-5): DAGVTQSPTHLIKTRGQQVTLRCSPISGHKSVSWYQQVLGQGPQFIFQYYEKEERGRGNFPDRFSARQFPNYSSELNVNALLLGDSALYLCASSRLQGLAETQYFGPGTRLLVL.

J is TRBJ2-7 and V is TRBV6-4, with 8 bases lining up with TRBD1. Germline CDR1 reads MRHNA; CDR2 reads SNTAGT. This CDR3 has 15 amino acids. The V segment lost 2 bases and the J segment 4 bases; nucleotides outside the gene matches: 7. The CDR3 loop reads CASSDADRVSYEQYF. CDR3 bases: TGTGCCAGCAGTGACGCGGACAGGGTTAGTTACGAGCAGTACTTC.

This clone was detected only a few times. The CDR3 is CASSLFSGANGELFF. In nucleotides, the CDR3 is TGCGCCAGCAGCTTGTTCTCGGGGGCAAACGGGGAGCTGTTTTTT. V gene TRBV5-1 combines with J gene TRBJ2-2; the D gene could be TRBD1 or TRBD2 (6 bases each). Germline lookup yields CDR1 SGHRS and CDR2 YFSETQ. The V and J ends lost 1 base and 7 bases respectively, with 14 bases between them. This CDR3 is built from 15 residues.

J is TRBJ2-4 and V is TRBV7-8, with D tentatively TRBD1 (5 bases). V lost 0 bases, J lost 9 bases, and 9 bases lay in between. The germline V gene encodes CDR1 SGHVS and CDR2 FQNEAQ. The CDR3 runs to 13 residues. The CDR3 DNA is TGTGCCAGCAGCTTAGCTGCACAGGCCATTCAGTACTTC. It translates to CASSLAAQAIQYF.